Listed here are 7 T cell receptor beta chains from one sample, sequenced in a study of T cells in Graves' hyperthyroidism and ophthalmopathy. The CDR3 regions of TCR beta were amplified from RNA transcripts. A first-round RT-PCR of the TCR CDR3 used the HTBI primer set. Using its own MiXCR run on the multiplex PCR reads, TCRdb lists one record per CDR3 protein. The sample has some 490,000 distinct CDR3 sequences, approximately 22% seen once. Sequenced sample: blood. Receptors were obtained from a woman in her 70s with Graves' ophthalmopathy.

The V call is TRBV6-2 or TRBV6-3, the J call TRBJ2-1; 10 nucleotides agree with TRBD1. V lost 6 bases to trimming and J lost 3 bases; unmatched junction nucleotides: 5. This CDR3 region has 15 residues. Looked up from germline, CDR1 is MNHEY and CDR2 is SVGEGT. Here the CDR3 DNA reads TGTGCCAGCAGAAAGACAGGGGGCAACTACAATGAGCAGTTCTTC. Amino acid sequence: CASRKTGGNYNEQFF.

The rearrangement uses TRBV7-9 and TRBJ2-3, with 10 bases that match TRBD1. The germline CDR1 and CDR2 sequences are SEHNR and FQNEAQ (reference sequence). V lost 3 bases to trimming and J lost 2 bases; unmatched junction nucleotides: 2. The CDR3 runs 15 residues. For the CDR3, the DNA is TGTGCCAGCAGCTTGGGACAGGGGCCCACAGATACGCAGTATTTT. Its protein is CASSLGQGPTDTQYF.

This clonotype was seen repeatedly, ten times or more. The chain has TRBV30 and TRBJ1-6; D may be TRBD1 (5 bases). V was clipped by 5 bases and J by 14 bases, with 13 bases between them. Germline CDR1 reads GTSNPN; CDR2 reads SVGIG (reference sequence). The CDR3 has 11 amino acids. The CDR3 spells CAWGTAETLHF. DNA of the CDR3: TGTGCCTGGGGGACGGCCGAGACCCTCCACTTT.

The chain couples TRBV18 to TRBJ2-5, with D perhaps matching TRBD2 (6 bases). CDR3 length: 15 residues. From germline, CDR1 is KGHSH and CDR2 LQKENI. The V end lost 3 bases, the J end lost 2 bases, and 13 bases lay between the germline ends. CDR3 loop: CASSPEPGGQETQYF. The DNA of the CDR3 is TGTGCCAGCTCACCGGAACCCGGAGGGCAAGAGACCCAGTACTTC.

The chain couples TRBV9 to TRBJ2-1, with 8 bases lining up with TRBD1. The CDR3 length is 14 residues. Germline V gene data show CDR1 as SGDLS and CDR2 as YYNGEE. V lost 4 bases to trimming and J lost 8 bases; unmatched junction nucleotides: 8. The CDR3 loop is CASSRSGQGDEQFF. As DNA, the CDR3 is TGTGCCAGCAGCCGTAGCGGACAGGGCGATGAGCAGTTCTTC.

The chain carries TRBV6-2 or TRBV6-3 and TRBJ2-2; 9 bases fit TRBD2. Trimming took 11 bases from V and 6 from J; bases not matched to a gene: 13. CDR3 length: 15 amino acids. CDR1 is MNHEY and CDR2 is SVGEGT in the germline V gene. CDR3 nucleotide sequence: TGTGCCGCGACTCGAGCGGGAGGACGAGCCGGGGAGCTGTTTTTT. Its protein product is CAATRAGGRAGELFF.

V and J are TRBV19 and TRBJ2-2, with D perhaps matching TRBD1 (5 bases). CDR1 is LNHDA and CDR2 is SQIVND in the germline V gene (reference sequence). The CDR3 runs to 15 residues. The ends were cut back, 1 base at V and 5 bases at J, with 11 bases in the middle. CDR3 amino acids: CASSIAPAGTGELFF. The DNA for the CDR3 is TGTGCCAGTAGTATAGCCCCTGCAGGGACCGGGGAGCTGTTTTTT.